This TCR beta chain derives from a study of cytotoxic CD8 clonotypes in ibrutinib-treated CLL. Whole-study context: Within the patient group, approximately 10 were relapsed/refractory and 15 treatment-naive, and some 18 were IGHV unmutated.

About 2.2 micrograms of genomic DNA, which was extracted from cryopreserved PBMCs, served as the material used for the TCR beta libraries. The CDR3 covers 14 residues. V lost 4 bases and J lost 1; bases outside the gene matches: 3. Germline values: CDR1 SGDLS, CDR2 YYNGEE. Whole-study results and caveats: Clonality climbed at ibrutinib response, then dropped toward baseline at progression. Baseline clonality was higher than in age-matched healthy donors and moved in step with circulating CD8+ T-cell counts.

To note about this clone: Its antigen is undetermined.

Measured with immunoSEQ multiplex PCR; TCRdb has only the in-frame clones, and not every one. The sample lists 150,000 to 200,000 clones, more than 70% occurring once. This sequence joins TRBV9 and TRBJ1-1; 8 bases are shared with TRBD1. The source of this sequence is a human donor with chronic lymphocytic leukemia. Sequences were derived from PBMCs, sampled at disease progression, from a patient treated with ibrutinib. The DNA of the CDR3 is TGTGCCAGCAGCCCGACAGGGGAGAACACTGAAGCTTTCTTT. The encoded protein is CASSPTGENTEAFF. The variable domain in full, completed from reference TRBV9 and TRBJ1-1, reads DSGVTQTPKHLITATGQRVTLRCSPRSGDLSVYWYQQSLDQGLQFLIQYYNGEERAKGNILERFSAQQFPDLHSELNLSSLELGDSALYFCASSPTGENTEAFFGQGTRLTVV.